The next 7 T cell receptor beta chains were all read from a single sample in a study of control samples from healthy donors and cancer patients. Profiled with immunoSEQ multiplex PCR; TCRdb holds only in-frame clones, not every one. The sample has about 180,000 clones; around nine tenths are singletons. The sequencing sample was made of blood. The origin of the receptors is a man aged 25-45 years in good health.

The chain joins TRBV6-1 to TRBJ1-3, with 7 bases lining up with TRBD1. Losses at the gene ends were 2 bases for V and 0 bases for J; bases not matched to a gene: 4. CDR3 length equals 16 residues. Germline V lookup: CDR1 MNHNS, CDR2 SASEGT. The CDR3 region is CASSEQGGSSGNTIYF. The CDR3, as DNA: TGTGCCAGCAGTGAACAGGGGGGGTCCTCTGGAAACACCATATATTTT.

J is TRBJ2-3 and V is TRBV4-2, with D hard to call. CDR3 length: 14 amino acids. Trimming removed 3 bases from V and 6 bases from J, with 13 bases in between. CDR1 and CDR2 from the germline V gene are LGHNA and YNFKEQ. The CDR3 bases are TGTGCCAGCAGCCAGAGTTCGGGTCCGGATACGCAGTATTTT. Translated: CASSQSSGPDTQYF.

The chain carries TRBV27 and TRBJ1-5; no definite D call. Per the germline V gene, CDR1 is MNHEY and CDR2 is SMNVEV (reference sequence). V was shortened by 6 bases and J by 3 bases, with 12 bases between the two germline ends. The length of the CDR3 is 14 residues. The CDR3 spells CASRPDGINQPQHF. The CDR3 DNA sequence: TGTGCCAGCAGACCGGACGGAATCAATCAGCCCCAGCATTTT.

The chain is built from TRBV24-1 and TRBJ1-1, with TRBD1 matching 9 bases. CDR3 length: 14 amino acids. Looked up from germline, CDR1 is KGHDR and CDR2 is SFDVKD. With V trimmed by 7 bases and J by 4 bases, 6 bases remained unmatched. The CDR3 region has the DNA TGTGCCACCAGCGCCGGGACAGGGACCACTGAAGCTTTCTTT. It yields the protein CATSAGTGTTEAFF.

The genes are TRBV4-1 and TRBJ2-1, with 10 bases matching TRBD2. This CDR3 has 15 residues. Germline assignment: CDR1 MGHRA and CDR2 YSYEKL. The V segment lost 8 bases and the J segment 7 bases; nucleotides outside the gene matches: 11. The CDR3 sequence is CASGGAGGPFNEQFF. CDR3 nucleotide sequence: TGCGCCAGCGGGGGAGCGGGGGGGCCGTTTAATGAGCAGTTCTTC.

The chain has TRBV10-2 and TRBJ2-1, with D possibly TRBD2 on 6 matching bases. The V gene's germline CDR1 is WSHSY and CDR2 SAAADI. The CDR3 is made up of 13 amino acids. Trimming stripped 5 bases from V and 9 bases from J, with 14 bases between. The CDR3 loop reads CASSNRLELEQFF. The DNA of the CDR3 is TGCGCCAGCAGTAACAGACTAGAGCTTGAGCAGTTCTTC.

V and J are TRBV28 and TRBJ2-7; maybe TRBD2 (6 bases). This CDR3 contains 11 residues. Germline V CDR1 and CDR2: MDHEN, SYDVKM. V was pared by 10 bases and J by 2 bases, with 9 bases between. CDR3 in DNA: TGTGCCACCGGACTAACCTACGAGCAGTACTTC. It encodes CATGLTYEQYF.